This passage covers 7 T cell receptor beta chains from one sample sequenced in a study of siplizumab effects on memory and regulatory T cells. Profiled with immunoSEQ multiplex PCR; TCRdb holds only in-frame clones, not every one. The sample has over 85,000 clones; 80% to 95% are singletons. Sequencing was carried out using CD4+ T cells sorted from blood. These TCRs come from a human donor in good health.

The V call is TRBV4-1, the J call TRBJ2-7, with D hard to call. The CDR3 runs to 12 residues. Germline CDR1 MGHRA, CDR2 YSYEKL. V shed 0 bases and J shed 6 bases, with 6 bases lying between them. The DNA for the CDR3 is TGCGCCAGCAGCCAAGATTGGCGCGAGCAGTACTTC. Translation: CASSQDWREQYF.

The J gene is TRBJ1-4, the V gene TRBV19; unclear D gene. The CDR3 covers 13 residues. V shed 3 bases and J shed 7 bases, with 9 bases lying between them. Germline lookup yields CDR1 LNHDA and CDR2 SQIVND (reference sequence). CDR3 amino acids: CASSIREIEKLFF. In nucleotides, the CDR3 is TGTGCCAGTAGTATTCGGGAGATTGAAAAACTGTTTTTT.

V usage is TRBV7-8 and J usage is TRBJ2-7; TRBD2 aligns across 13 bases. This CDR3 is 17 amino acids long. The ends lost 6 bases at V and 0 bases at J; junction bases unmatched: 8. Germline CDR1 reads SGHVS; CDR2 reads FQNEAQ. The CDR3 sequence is CASRQGLAGSFSYEQYF. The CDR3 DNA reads TGTGCCAGCAGACAGGGACTAGCGGGATCTTTCTCCTACGAGCAGTACTTC.

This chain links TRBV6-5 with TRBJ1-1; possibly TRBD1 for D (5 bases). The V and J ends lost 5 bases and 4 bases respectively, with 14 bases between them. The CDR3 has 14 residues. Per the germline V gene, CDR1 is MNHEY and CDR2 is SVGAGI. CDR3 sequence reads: CASSTQGVGTEAFF. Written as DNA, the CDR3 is TGTGCCAGCAGTACGCAGGGTGTTGGCACTGAAGCTTTCTTT.

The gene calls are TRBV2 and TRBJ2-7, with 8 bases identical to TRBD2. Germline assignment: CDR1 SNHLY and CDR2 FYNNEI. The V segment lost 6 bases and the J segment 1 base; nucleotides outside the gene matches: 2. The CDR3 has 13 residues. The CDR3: CASRGTRSYEQYF. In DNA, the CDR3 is TGTGCCAGCAGGGGGACTAGGTCCTACGAGCAGTACTTC.

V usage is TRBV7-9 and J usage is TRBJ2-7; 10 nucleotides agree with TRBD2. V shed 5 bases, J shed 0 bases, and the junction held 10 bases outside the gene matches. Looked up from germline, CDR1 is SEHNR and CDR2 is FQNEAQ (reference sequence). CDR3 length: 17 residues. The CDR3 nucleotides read TGTGCCAGCAGCACCCGCTCCGGGACTAGCGTCTCCTACGAGCAGTACTTC. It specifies CASSTRSGTSVSYEQYF.

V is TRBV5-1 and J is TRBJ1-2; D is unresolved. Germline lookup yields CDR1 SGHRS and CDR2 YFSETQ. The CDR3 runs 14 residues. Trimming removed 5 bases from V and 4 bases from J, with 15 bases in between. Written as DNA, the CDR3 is TGCGCCAGCAGGTCGGGAACAACCTCCTATGGCTACACCTTC. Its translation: CASRSGTTSYGYTF.